The 19 T cell receptor beta chains below all came from one sample that was sequenced in a study of CD8 T cells in Susac syndrome. The RNA, about 0.45 to 1 ug, was put through reverse transcription using random hexamers. TCRdb re-called the immunoSEQ multiplex PCR reads with MiXCR, one entry per CDR3 protein. This sample yields some 150,000 distinct CDR3 sequences, of which approximately 95% are seen a single time; approximately 0.13% belongs to the top ten. Sequencing used CD4+ T cells from PBMCs. These receptors were obtained from a human donor with Susac syndrome.

The chain employs TRBV10-2 and TRBJ1-1; D is ambiguous. The ends were cut back, 3 bases at V and 0 bases at J, with 8 bases in the middle. The CDR3 is made up of 14 amino acids. Germline loops: CDR1 WSHSY, CDR2 SAAADI. The CDR3: CASSEKGMNTEAFF. In DNA form, the CDR3 reads TGCGCCAGCAGTGAAAAGGGTATGAACACTGAAGCTTTCTTT.

The J gene is TRBJ1-6, the V gene TRBV9; 8 bases line up with TRBD1. The CDR3 is 15 residues long. In germline, CDR1 is SGDLS, CDR2 YYNGEE. Losses at the gene ends were 0 bases for V and 8 bases for J; bases not matched to a gene: 4. CDR3 in DNA: TGTGCCAGCAGCGTAGAGCACAGGGGGGATTCACCCCTCCACTTT. Its translation: CASSVEHRGDSPLHF.

V gene TRBV2 combines with J gene TRBJ1-2; D ambiguous. Trimming cost V 8 bases and J 8 bases, with 15 bases left between them. The germline V gene encodes CDR1 SNHLY and CDR2 FYNNEI. CDR3 length: 12 amino acids. CDR3 loop: CASYGYPGGYTF. The CDR3 coding sequence is TGTGCCAGCTACGGATATCCGGGCGGCTACACCTTC. Full variable domain (remainder filled in from reference TRBV2 and TRBJ1-2): EPEVTQTPSHQVTQMGQEVILRCVPISNHLYFYWYRQILGQKVEFLVSFYNNEISEKSEIFDDQFSVERPDGSNFTLKIRSTKLEDSAMYFCASYGYPGGYTFGSGTRLTVV.

The rearrangement joins TRBV30 to TRBJ1-6; 10 bases agree with TRBD1. The germline CDR1 and CDR2 sequences are GTSNPN and SVGIG (reference sequence). Germline trimming cut 3 bases from V and 9 bases from J; bases unmatched to any gene: 8. CDR3 length: 15 amino acids. CDR3 region: CAWRFRDRGSSPLHF. The DNA for the CDR3 is TGTGCCTGGAGGTTCCGGGACAGGGGAAGTTCACCCCTCCACTTT.

The V gene is TRBV20-1, the J gene TRBJ1-2; D gene uncertain. Trimming cost V 3 bases and J 2 bases, with 10 bases left between them. The CDR3 runs 13 residues. From germline, CDR1 is DFQATT and CDR2 SNEGSKA (reference sequence). CDR3 sequence reads: CSASNSYNYGYTF. The CDR3 DNA reads as TGCAGTGCTAGCAACAGCTACAACTATGGCTACACCTTC.

The chain carries TRBV10-3 and TRBJ2-3, with 9 bases aligning to TRBD1. V gave up 5 bases and J gave up 1 base; unmatched junction bases: 4. CDR3 size: 15 residues. CDR1 and CDR2 (germline): ENHRY, SYGVKD. DNA for the CDR3: TGTGCCATCAGTCCGGGACAGGGCCGCACAGATACGCAGTATTTT. Protein: CAISPGQGRTDTQYF.

This chain connects TRBV30 to TRBJ2-3, with unresolved D. The V and J ends lost 0 bases and 1 base respectively, with 5 bases between them. CDR3 length: 13 amino acids. Germline assignment: CDR1 GTSNPN and CDR2 SVGIG (reference sequence). CDR3 in DNA: TGTGCCTGGAGTGTATTAGGCACAGATACGCAGTATTTT. Translation gives CAWSVLGTDTQYF.

The chain couples TRBV4-1 to TRBJ1-1; D not resolved. From germline, CDR1 is MGHRA and CDR2 YSYEKL. The CDR3 consists of 15 residues. V shed 4 bases and J shed 1 base, with 13 bases lying between them. The chain's CDR3 is CASSLAGLTNTEAFF. The DNA of the CDR3 is TGCGCCAGCAGCCTAGCCGGACTGACGAACACTGAAGCTTTCTTT.

The gene calls are TRBV9 and TRBJ2-5; D is unresolved. The CDR3 length is 13 residues. V lost 4 bases and J lost 2, with 9 bases in between. CDR1 is SGDLS and CDR2 is YYNGEE in the germline V gene. In DNA form, the CDR3 reads TGTGCCAGCAGCAATACACCTCAAGAGACCCAGTACTTC. This codes for CASSNTPQETQYF.

The chain has TRBV30 and TRBJ2-7; 8 bases agree with TRBD1. Germline CDR1 GTSNPN, CDR2 SVGIG (reference sequence). Unmatched junction bases numbered 6, after V lost 3 bases and J lost 5 bases. The CDR3 covers 13 residues. This CDR3 reads CAWSRGLRDEQYF. The CDR3, as DNA: TGTGCCTGGAGCAGGGGGCTCAGGGACGAGCAGTACTTC.

This clonotype has just one count. The chain combines TRBV12-3 or TRBV12-4 with TRBJ1-1; TRBD1 is a possible D gene (6 bases). This CDR3 has 15 residues. Trimming removed 4 bases at V and 4 bases at J, with 16 bases between. The CDR3: CASSSSRGAFTEAFF. The CDR3 coding sequence is TGTGCCAGCAGTTCTTCTCGGGGGGCGTTCACTGAAGCTTTCTTT.

V usage is TRBV29-1 and J usage is TRBJ2-5; 7 bases are a match to TRBD2. This CDR3 is 14 amino acids long. Germline lookup yields CDR1 SQVTM and CDR2 ANQGSEA. V lost 3 bases to trimming and J lost 5 bases; unmatched junction nucleotides: 9. CDR3 sequence (DNA): TGCAGCGTTGACGACGCGGGGGTAGGGGAGACCCAGTACTTC. This translates into CSVDDAGVGETQYF. Using reference TRBV29-1 and TRBJ2-5 for the parts outside the CDR3, the full variable domain is SAVISQKPSRDICQRGTSLTIQCQVDSQVTMMFWYRQQPGQSLTLIATANQGSEATYESGFVIDKFPISRPNLTFSTLTVSNMSPEDSSIYLCSVDDAGVGETQYFGPGTRLLVL.

This clonotype was detected once. The V gene is TRBV5-1, the J gene TRBJ1-2; tentatively, D is TRBD1 (5 bases). The CDR3 totals 16 residues. V was cut by 5 bases and J by 2 bases, with 19 bases left in between. Germline V gene lookup returns CDR1 SGHRS and CDR2 YFSETQ. This CDR3 reads CASRQDAGRTNYGYTF. Written as DNA, the CDR3 is TGCGCCAGCAGACAAGACGCGGGCAGGACAAACTATGGCTACACCTTC.

The chain has TRBV29-1 and TRBJ1-3; TRBD1 might be the D (6 bases). This CDR3 comprises 13 residues. Trimming left V 6 bases short and J 3 bases short, with 12 bases between. CDR1 and CDR2 (germline): SQVTM, ANQGSEA. CDR3 protein: CSVMRGDGNTIYF. The CDR3 nucleotides are TGCAGCGTCATGAGGGGGGATGGAAACACCATATATTTT.

This clonotype has a single count. CDR3: CASSPPGAGGQETQYF. CDR3 nucleotides: TGCGCCAGCAGTCCTCCGGGAGCGGGAGGCCAAGAGACCCAGTACTTC. The chain combines TRBV23-1 with TRBJ2-5; 9 bases line up with TRBD2. TRBV23-1 is given ORF status, its function remaining uncertain. With 4 bases clipped from V and 1 base from J, the junction kept 7 bases outside the gene matches. The CDR3 is made up of 16 amino acids.

The chain recombines TRBV29-1 with TRBJ1-2, with D hard to call. Germline values: CDR1 SQVTM, CDR2 ANQGSEA. The V and J ends lost 4 bases and 3 bases respectively, with 9 bases between them. The CDR3 spans 12 residues. CDR3 sequence (DNA): TGCAGCGTTGTATGGGGATACTATGGCTACACCTTC. Protein product: CSVVWGYYGYTF.

This chain joins TRBV4-1 and TRBJ2-5, with unresolved D. Germline CDR1 reads MGHRA; CDR2 reads YSYEKL. This CDR3 contains 11 residues. Trimming stripped 5 bases from V and 5 bases from J, with 6 bases between. The CDR3 loop reads CASSGRETQYF. As DNA, the CDR3 is TGCGCCAGCAGCGGTCGGGAGACCCAGTACTTC.

This rearrangement joins TRBV20-1 to TRBJ1-2; D is unclear. Germline V lookup: CDR1 DFQATT, CDR2 SNEGSKA (reference sequence). The CDR3 is 13 amino acids. Trimming took off 3 bases at V and 4 bases at J, with 12 bases between the two ends. Written as DNA, the CDR3 is TGCAGTGCTAGGGAACAGACCTCCTATGGCTACACCTTC. It is translated as CSAREQTSYGYTF.

V and J are TRBV19 and TRBJ1-5; the D gene is possibly TRBD1 (6 bases). V lost 5 bases, J lost 6 bases, and 11 bases lay in between. The CDR3 is 13 amino acids. Per the germline V gene, CDR1 is LNHDA and CDR2 is SQIVND (reference sequence). The CDR3 nucleotides read TGTGCCAGTAGTGCACAGGGTTCTCAGCCCCAGCATTTT. This translates into CASSAQGSQPQHF. The whole variable domain, filled in from reference TRBV19 and TRBJ1-5, reads DGGITQSPKYLFRKEGQNVTLSCEQNLNHDAMYWYRQDPGQGLRLIYYSQIVNDFQKGDIAEGYSVSREKKESFPLTVTSAQKNPTAFYLCASSAQGSQPQHFGDGTRLSIL.